The 32 T cell receptor beta chains listed next were all sequenced from one sample in a study of molecular identifiers for immune sequencing clone quantification. Using its own MiXCR run on the PCR reads, TCRdb lists one record per CDR3 protein. The sample includes 85,000 to 100,000 distinct CDR3 sequences, roughly 24% of them seen just once. The specimen was naive CD8+ T cells from blood, with Jurkat cell RNA spiked in. Subset indicated: FACS-sorted CD8+CD4-CCR7+CD45RA+ naive T cells. Receptors were obtained from a human donor in good health. Some libraries in this study had Jurkat cell RNA spiked in.

V is TRBV7-8 and J is TRBJ2-1, with D uncertain. V shed 1 base and J shed 12 bases, with 13 bases lying between them. There are 13 residues in the CDR3. From germline, CDR1 is SGHVS and CDR2 FQNEAQ. The CDR3 region is CASSLGYDKGQFF. CDR3 in DNA: TGTGCCAGCAGCTTAGGCTATGATAAGGGGCAGTTCTTC.

This clonotype was seen a handful of times. The chain is built from TRBV7-2 and TRBJ1-5; D unclear. This CDR3 is built from 14 residues. Trimming took off 5 bases at V and 6 bases at J, with 14 bases between the two ends. In germline, CDR1 is SGHTA, CDR2 FQGNSA. The CDR3 DNA reads TGTGCCAGCAGCCCAGCCCCCGGCCCTCAGCCCCAGCATTTT. It is translated as CASSPAPGPQPQHF.

This clonotype was counted many times. The J gene is TRBJ2-7, the V gene TRBV4-1; TRBD1 is a possible D gene (5 bases). Trimming took 1 base from V and 3 from J, leaving 13 bases between them. There are 15 residues in the CDR3. Germline V gene lookup returns CDR1 MGHRA and CDR2 YSYEKL. In DNA form, the CDR3 reads TGCGCCAGCAGCCAAGCCCTCAGGGCCGACTACGAGCAGTACTTC. It is translated as CASSQALRADYEQYF.

Of note for this clonotype: Compared with germline, one end of the junction differs, possibly owing to a read error. V usage is TRBV4-3 and J usage is TRBJ2-7, with a tentative D call TRBD1 (5 bases). The CDR3 totals 13 residues. Germline CDR1 is LGHNA and CDR2 is YSLEER. The CDR3 sequence is CSSSQVTGYKQYF. The CDR3 region has the DNA TGCTCCAGCAGCCAAGTAACAGGCTACAAGCAGTACTTC.

A few counts support this clonotype. This may arise from a read error, as a much more abundant clone is one base away. The chain employs TRBV4-1 and TRBJ1-1; D is unresolved. The CDR3 is 13 residues long. Germline V lookup: CDR1 MGHRA, CDR2 YSYEKL. CDR3 protein: CAGSQGTGGEAFF. For the CDR3, the DNA is TGCGCCGGCAGCCAAGGAACGGGCGGGGAAGCTTTCTTT.

This chain uses TRBV9 with TRBJ2-1; no reliable D call. The CDR3 totals 13 residues. The germline V gene encodes CDR1 SGDLS and CDR2 YYNGEE. V lost 4 bases and J lost 5, with 10 bases in between. The CDR3 reads CASSPGLNNEQFF. CDR3 in DNA: TGTGCCAGCAGCCCCGGTCTGAACAATGAGCAGTTCTTC.

In this sample, this clonotype turned up many times. The chain couples TRBV6-5 to TRBJ2-3, with D perhaps assigned TRBD1 or TRBD2 (5 bases each). The CDR3 is 14 amino acids. The germline V and J ends were trimmed by 6 bases and 14 bases, with 24 bases remaining between them. From germline, CDR1 is MNHEY and CDR2 SVGAGI. CDR3 region: CASSPGQGTPRRYF. Written as DNA, the CDR3 is TGTGCCAGCAGCCCCGGCCAAGGGACCCCCCGGAGGTATTTT.

About this clonotype: An end of the junction does not agree with germline; a read error may underlie this. The chain has TRBV28 and TRBJ2-5; 10 bases are shared with TRBD1. This CDR3 comprises 17 residues. CDR1 MDHEN and CDR2 SYDVKM come from the germline V gene. CDR3 loop: CARSTGTGATYQETQYF. In DNA, the CDR3 is TGTGCCCGCAGTACTGGGACAGGGGCCACGTACCAAGAGACCCAGTACTTC.

This clonotype showed up just a few times. The chain uses TRBV4-3 and TRBJ2-1, with D perhaps matching TRBD2 (6 bases). The V gene lost 0 bases and the J gene lost 8 bases, with 20 bases spanning the gap. This CDR3 has 17 residues. CDR1 and CDR2 (germline): LGHNA, YSLEER. The CDR3 nucleotides are TGCGCCAGCAGCCAAGATTCCTATTCTAGCGTAAGGGATGAGCAGTTCTTC. It translates to CASSQDSYSSVRDEQFF.

This sequence joins TRBV4-1 and TRBJ1-1, with TRBD1 as a possible D gene (5 bases). The germline gives CDR1 MGHRA, CDR2 YSYEKL. This CDR3 is built from 15 residues. V was shortened by 0 bases and J by 6 bases, with 14 bases between the two germline ends. As DNA, the CDR3 is TGCGCCAGCAGCCAAGACGAGGGGTTGGTCGCTGAAGCTTTCTTT. It encodes CASSQDEGLVAEAFF.

In its sample, this clonotype was seen many times. The rearrangement uses TRBV20-1 and TRBJ2-7, with unresolved D. Per the germline V gene, CDR1 is DFQATT and CDR2 is SNEGSKA (reference sequence). This CDR3 has 15 residues. V shed 3 bases and J shed 7 bases, with 22 bases lying between them. The CDR3 region has the DNA TGCAGTGCTAGTGTGTCCCGTCACGCGTTGGGTGAGCAGTACTTC. It encodes CSASVSRHALGEQYF.

As for this clonotype: A much larger clone differs by one base, so this may be a read error. J is TRBJ1-1 and V is TRBV4-3; D gene ambiguous. CDR1 is LGHNA and CDR2 is YSLEER in the germline V gene. V was clipped by 4 bases and J by 4 bases, with 13 bases between them. The CDR3 spans 14 residues. DNA for the CDR3: TGCGCCAGCAGCCTAGCACCGTGGAGCACTGAAGCTTTCTTT. As protein: CASSLAPWSTEAFF.

This chain links TRBV6-1 with TRBJ2-3, with TRBD1 matching 8 bases. The CDR3 consists of 15 residues. V trimming: 10 bases; J trimming: 0 bases; junction bases outside the gene matches: 9. Germline values: CDR1 MNHNS, CDR2 SASEGT. The CDR3 nucleotides are TGTGCCATAACCCAGGGGGCCTCTAGCACAGATACGCAGTATTTT. Its protein product is CAITQGASSTDTQYF.

Many counts were recorded for this clonotype. The chain carries TRBV4-1 and TRBJ2-1; no clear D. The CDR3 is 15 residues long. V lost 0 bases to trimming and J lost 6 bases, with 12 bases between them. Germline lookup yields CDR1 MGHRA and CDR2 YSYEKL. This CDR3 is CASSQEPPGGNEQFF. CDR3 nucleotide sequence: TGCGCCAGCAGCCAAGAACCCCCGGGCGGCAATGAGCAGTTCTTC.

This clonotype was detected a few times. V usage is TRBV27 and J usage is TRBJ1-2; 8 positions match TRBD1. Germline V gene sequence: CDR1 MNHEY, CDR2 SMNVEV (reference sequence). The V and J ends lost 4 bases and 7 bases, in that order; junction bases with no gene match: 8. The CDR3 covers 14 residues. CDR3 nucleotide sequence: TGTGCCAGCAGTTCCTCCACAGGGGGTCGTGGCTACACCTTC. Translating it yields CASSSSTGGRGYTF.

This clonotype was observed at least ten times. The germline gene is not matched at one end of the junction; a read error may be the cause. The chain has TRBV6-1 and TRBJ2-7; no clear D gene. The CDR3 is made up of 13 amino acids. CDR1 and CDR2 from the germline V gene are MNHNS and SASEGT. In DNA form, the CDR3 reads TGTGCCAGCAGTGATATAGGGTCCTCCGAGCAGTACTTC. As protein: CASSDIGSSEQYF.

On this clonotype: Since a much larger clone is just one base distant, this may be a read error. This likely comes from a read error, as the CDR3 has no conserved phenylalanine or tryptophan at its end. The chain carries TRBV27 and TRBJ1-6; 11 bases match TRBD1. The length of the CDR3 is 16 residues. V dropped 3 bases and J dropped 4; count of bases not matched to a gene: 2. Germline CDR1 reads MNHEY; CDR2 reads SMNVEV (reference sequence). Here the CDR3 DNA reads TGTGCCAGCAGTTTGGGGACAGGGGGATATAATTCACCCCTCCACTTG. It translates to CASSLGTGGYNSPLHL.

This clonotype was seen ten or more times. The chain combines TRBV10-2 with TRBJ1-1; 7 bases are a match to TRBD1. CDR3 length: 15 residues. Germline CDR1 WSHSY, CDR2 SAAADI. V lost 9 bases, J lost 4 bases, and 14 bases stayed unmatched. The CDR3 is CASRDTGDSVTEAFF. In DNA, the CDR3 is TGCGCCAGTCGGGACACAGGGGACTCGGTCACTGAAGCTTTCTTT.

Comments on this clonotype: A read error is possible here, since a much larger clone lies one base away. The chain combines TRBV7-9 with TRBJ2-5, with 7 bases matching TRBD1. Germline values: CDR1 SEHNR, CDR2 FQNEAQ (reference sequence). This CDR3 is 15 amino acids long. The CDR3 is CVSSDRDSYQETQYF. DNA for the CDR3: TGTGTCAGCAGCGACCGGGACAGTTACCAAGAGACCCAGTACTTC.

Ten or more counts support this clonotype. The V call is TRBV4-3, the J call TRBJ2-1, with TRBD2 matching over 8 bases. CDR1 is LGHNA and CDR2 is YSLEER in the germline V gene. The V gene end was trimmed by 3 bases and the J gene end by 8 bases; junction bases not matched to a gene: 9. This CDR3 is built from 15 residues. CDR3 protein: CASSHSSGSLDEQFF. CDR3 DNA: TGCGCCAGCAGCCATTCCAGCGGGAGTTTGGATGAGCAGTTCTTC.

This clonotype came up many times. V and J are TRBV27 and TRBJ2-7; 7 bases are a match to TRBD1. Germline V gene sequence: CDR1 MNHEY, CDR2 SMNVEV (reference sequence). The CDR3 contains 15 residues. The V and J ends lost 7 bases and 3 bases, in that order; junction bases with no gene match: 12. Here the CDR3 reads CASTLTGVTLYEQYF. The CDR3 DNA follows: TGTGCCAGCACCCTTACAGGGGTGACCCTCTACGAGCAGTACTTC.

This rearrangement joins TRBV20-1 to TRBJ2-5, with D maybe TRBD2 (6 bases). Deletions cut 0 bases from V and 10 bases from J, with 21 bases between. The CDR3 contains 15 residues. Germline V CDR1 and CDR2: DFQATT, SNEGSKA (reference sequence). The CDR3 spells CSARDHPPRERDQYF. CDR3 coding DNA: TGCAGTGCTAGAGACCACCCCCCCCGGGAGAGAGACCAGTACTTC.

This clonotype was seen at least ten times. The rearrangement uses TRBV15 and TRBJ1-5, with TRBD1 as a possible D gene (5 bases). The CDR3 has 17 amino acids. Trimming removed 3 bases from V and 0 bases from J, with 15 bases in between. The germline gives CDR1 LNHNV, CDR2 YYDKDF (reference sequence). CDR3 DNA sequence: TGTGCCACCAGCAGCACTTGGACAAAAGATAGCAATCAGCCCCAGCATTTT. As protein: CATSSTWTKDSNQPQHF.

This clonotype was found many times. This chain uses TRBV29-1 with TRBJ1-2, with D perhaps TRBD1 (5 bases). There are 14 residues in the CDR3. The germline CDR1 and CDR2 sequences are SQVTM and ANQGSEA. Trimming stripped 6 bases from V and 8 bases from J, with 22 bases between. The CDR3 region is CSVDPPEMAGGYTF. Written as DNA, the CDR3 is TGCAGCGTCGACCCCCCTGAGATGGCAGGGGGCTACACCTTC.

Turning to this clonotype: Possible read error: a much larger clone is one base away. The CDR3 carries no conserved terminal phenylalanine or tryptophan, so it likely arises from a read error. The rearrangement joins TRBV20-1 to TRBJ2-3, with TRBD2 matching over 11 bases. This CDR3 contains 16 residues. Germline CDR1 DFQATT, CDR2 SNEGSKA (reference sequence). The CDR3 is CSPPPQTSGNTDTQYS. In DNA, the CDR3 is TGCAGCCCCCCTCCTCAGACTAGCGGGAACACAGATACGCAGTATTCT.

To note about this clonotype: This may be a read error: a much more frequent sequence differs by one nucleotide. This sequence joins TRBV15 and TRBJ1-1; D is uncertain. CDR1 and CDR2 from the germline V gene are LNHNV and YYDKDF (reference sequence). The CDR3 extends over 14 amino acids. CDR3 bases: TGTGCCACCAGCAGAGGGTTTGGTGTCACTGAAGCTCTCTTT. Translated: CATSRGFGVTEALF.

The V and J genes are TRBV12-5 and TRBJ2-5; the D is unclear. With 6 bases removed from V and 2 bases from J, the gap between germline ends came to 7 bases. CDR3 length equals 12 residues. Germline V gives CDR1 LGHNT, CDR2 FRNRAP. The DNA of the CDR3 is TGTGCTAGTGGGGACGTACAAGAGACCCAGTACTTC. Amino acids: CASGDVQETQYF.

This clonotype has at least ten counts. The J gene is TRBJ2-6, the V gene TRBV20-1, with D possibly being TRBD1 (5 bases). CDR1 and CDR2 (germline): DFQATT, SNEGSKA (reference sequence). V lost 2 bases and J lost 0, with 17 bases in between. This CDR3 is 18 amino acids long. CDR3 loop: CSARPRQTYHSGANVLTF. CDR3 coding DNA: TGCAGTGCTAGACCCAGACAGACTTACCACTCTGGGGCCAACGTCCTGACTTTC.

The gene calls are TRBV7-2 and TRBJ1-3; D possibly corresponds to TRBD1 (5 bases). V lost 5 bases, J lost 14 bases, and 22 bases lay in between. This CDR3 is 14 amino acids long. Germline V gene lookup returns CDR1 SGHTA and CDR2 FQGNSA. CDR3 in amino acids: CASSPRGTGTPLYF. The DNA for the CDR3 is TGTGCCAGCAGCCCGCGGGGCACTGGCACCCCCCTATATTTT.

In this sample, this clonotype turned up many times. The V and J genes are TRBV13 and TRBJ2-3, with D perhaps matching TRBD1 (5 bases). Germline values: CDR1 PRHDT, CDR2 FYEKMQ (reference sequence). The V end was cut by 1 base, the J end by 4 bases, with 15 bases between. The CDR3 loop spans 16 amino acids. DNA for the CDR3: TGTGCCAGCAGCTTAGTCGACAGTCGTAGCCCAGATACGCAGTATTTT. It encodes CASSLVDSRSPDTQYF.

The chain carries TRBV20-1 and TRBJ2-7; possible D gene TRBD2, 6 bases. Germline CDR1 is DFQATT and CDR2 is SNEGSKA (reference sequence). The V end lost 0 bases, the J end lost 2 bases, and 14 bases lay between the germline ends. The CDR3 contains 15 residues. The CDR3 DNA reads as TGCAGTGCTAGAGATGCCGGGACTGGGGCCTACGAGCAGTACTTC. Residues: CSARDAGTGAYEQYF.

Concerning this clonotype: One base away lies a much larger clone, so this may be a sequencing read error. This chain uses TRBV5-3 with TRBJ2-6; either TRBD1 or TRBD2 may supply D (5 bases each). TRBV5-3 is an ORF; its function is uncertain. The CDR3 consists of 15 residues. For the CDR3, the DNA is TGTGCCAGCAGCTTGGAGGACTCTGGGGCCAACGTCCTGTCTTTC. Its protein is CASSLEDSGANVLSF.